This record concerns one T cell receptor (beta chain) sequence. The antigen it recognizes is unknown. Per-base qualities were not stored, and no clone one base away is much larger. Library construction relied on the immunoSEQ multiplex PCR assay. In TCRdb, the immuneACCESS table is reduced to in-frame sequences with V and J assigned. These tables do not hold every clone; where another copy was compared, an unresolved V gene accounts for under half, and the others remain unexplained. Counted in this sample were around 120,000 clones; around 86% of them appeared once. The ten biggest clones cover around 9.4% of the sample. The CDR3 goes from the cysteine to the phenylalanine over 17 residues. Of the read, only the CDR3 DNA is kept; its 51 bases are in frame from base 1. This specimen comes from a study of control samples from healthy donors and cancer patients (dated by TCRdb to the early 2020s).

The material sequenced was blood. The source of this sequence is a man aged 35 to 55 in good health. The sequence is built from TRBV21-1 and TRBJ1-1; TRBD1, as called in the table, went unchecked against the DNA. TRBV21-1 is a listed pseudogene. The CDR3 loop reads CASSTGGWGQGDAEAFF. The sequenced DNA: TGTGCCAGCAGCACCGGTGGGTGGGGACAGGGGGACGCTGAAGCTTTCTTT.